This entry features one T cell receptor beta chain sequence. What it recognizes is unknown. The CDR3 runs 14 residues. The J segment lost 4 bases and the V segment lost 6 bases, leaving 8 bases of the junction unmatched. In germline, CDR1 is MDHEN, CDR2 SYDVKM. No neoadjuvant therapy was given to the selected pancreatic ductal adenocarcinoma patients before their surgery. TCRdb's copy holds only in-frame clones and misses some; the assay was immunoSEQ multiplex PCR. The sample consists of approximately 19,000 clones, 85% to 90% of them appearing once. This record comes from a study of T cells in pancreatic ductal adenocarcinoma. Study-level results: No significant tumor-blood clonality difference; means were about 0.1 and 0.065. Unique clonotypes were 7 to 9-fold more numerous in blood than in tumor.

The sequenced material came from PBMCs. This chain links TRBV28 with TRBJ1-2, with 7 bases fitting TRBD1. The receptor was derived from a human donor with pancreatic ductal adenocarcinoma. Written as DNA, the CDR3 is TGTGCCAGCAGAGATACAGGGGATGCCTATGGCTACACCTTC. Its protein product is CASRDTGDAYGYTF.